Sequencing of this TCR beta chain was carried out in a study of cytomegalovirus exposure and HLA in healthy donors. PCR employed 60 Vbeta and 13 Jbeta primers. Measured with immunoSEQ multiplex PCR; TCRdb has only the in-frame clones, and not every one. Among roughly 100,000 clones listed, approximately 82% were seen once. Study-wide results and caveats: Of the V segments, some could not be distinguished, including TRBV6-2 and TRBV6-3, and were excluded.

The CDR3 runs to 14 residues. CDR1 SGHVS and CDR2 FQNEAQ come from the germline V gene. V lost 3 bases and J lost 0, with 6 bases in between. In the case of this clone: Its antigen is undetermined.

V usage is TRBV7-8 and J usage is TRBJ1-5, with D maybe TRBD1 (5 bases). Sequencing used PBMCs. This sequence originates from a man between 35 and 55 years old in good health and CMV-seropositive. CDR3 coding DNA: TGTGCCAGCAGCTTTCAGGGTAGCAATCAGCCCCAGCATTTT. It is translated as CASSFQGSNQPQHF.